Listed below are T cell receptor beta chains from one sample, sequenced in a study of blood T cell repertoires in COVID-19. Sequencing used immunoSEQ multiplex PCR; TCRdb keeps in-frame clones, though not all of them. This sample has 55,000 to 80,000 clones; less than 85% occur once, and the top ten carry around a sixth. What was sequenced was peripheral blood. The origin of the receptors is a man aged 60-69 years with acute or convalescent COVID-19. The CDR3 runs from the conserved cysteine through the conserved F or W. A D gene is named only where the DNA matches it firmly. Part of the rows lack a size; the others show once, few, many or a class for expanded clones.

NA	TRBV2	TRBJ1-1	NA	CASRRRIEAFF	TGTGCCAGCAGGAGGAGGATTGAAGCTTTCTTT
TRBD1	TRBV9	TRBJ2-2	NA	CASSGMRQGTGELFF	TGTGCCAGCAGTGGAATGCGACAGGGCACCGGGGAGCTGTTTTTT
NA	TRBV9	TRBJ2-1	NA	CASSVGSGPQNEQFF	TGTGCCAGCAGCGTAGGCTCGGGTCCCCAGAATGAGCAGTTCTTC
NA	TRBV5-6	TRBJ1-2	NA	CASSLAQGRGGYTF	TGTGCCAGCAGCTTGGCCCAGGGGAGAGGTGGCTACACCTTC
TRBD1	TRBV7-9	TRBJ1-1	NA	CASSLAVGQGTEAFF	TGTGCCAGCAGCTTAGCCGTCGGACAGGGCACTGAAGCTTTCTTT
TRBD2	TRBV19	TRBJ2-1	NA	CASSKREGQEEQFF	TGTGCCAGTAGTAAGCGGGAGGGCCAGGAGGAGCAGTTCTTC
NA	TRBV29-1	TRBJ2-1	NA	CSVVPRRDEQFF	TGCAGCGTTGTACCTCGGAGGGATGAGCAGTTCTTC
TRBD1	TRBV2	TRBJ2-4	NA	CASSDRTGKSIQYF	TGTGCCAGCAGTGACCGGACAGGGAAAAGCATTCAGTACTTC
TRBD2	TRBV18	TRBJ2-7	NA	CASSPIVAGTYEQYF	TGTGCCAGCTCACCCATTGTAGCGGGTACCTACGAGCAGTACTTC
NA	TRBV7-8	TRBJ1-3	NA	CASSLEGYSGNTIYF	TGTGCCAGCAGCTTAGAGGGGTACTCTGGAAACACCATATATTTT
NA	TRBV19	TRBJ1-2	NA	CASSYRTDSYGYTF	TGTGCCAGTAGTTATAGGACAGACTCCTATGGCTACACCTTC
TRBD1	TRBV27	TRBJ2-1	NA	CASSIRDSYNEQFF	TGTGCCAGCAGTATCCGGGACAGCTACAATGAGCAGTTCTTC
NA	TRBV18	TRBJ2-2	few	CATPGSANTGELFF	TGTGCCACACCCGGGAGCGCGAACACCGGGGAGCTGTTTTTT
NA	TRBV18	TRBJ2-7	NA	CASSPGATGTEQYF	TGTGCCAGCTCACCAGGGGCTACGGGCACCGAGCAGTACTTC
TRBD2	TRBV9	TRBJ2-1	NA	CASSPQGLAGGPGEQFF	TGTGCCAGCAGCCCCCAGGGACTAGCGGGAGGGCCTGGTGAGCAGTTCTTC
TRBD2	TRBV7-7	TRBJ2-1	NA	CASSLAAGGYEQFF	TGTGCTAGCAGCTTAGCGGCGGGGGGCTATGAGCAGTTCTTC
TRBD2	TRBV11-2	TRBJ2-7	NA	CASSYSGNSKEQYF	TGTGCCAGCAGTTATAGCGGGAATTCGAAAGAGCAGTACTTC
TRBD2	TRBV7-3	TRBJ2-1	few	CASSLSGGSSYNEQFF	TGTGCCAGCAGCTTAAGCGGGGGAAGCTCCTACAATGAGCAGTTCTTC
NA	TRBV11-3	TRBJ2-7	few	CASSFPLWRATIYEQYF	TGTGCCAGCAGCTTCCCCCTTTGGCGGGCCACTATCTACGAGCAGTACTTC
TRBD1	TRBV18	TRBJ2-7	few	CASSRDRGNEQYF	TGTGCCAGCTCGCGGGACAGGGGCAACGAGCAGTACTTC